This T cell receptor beta chain was identified during a study of cytomegalovirus exposure and HLA in healthy donors. Study-wide findings and caveats: A list of approximately 160 TCR beta chains associated with cytomegalovirus was given.

The donors were members of the validation cohort, which comprised 120 subjects and was separate from the first cohort of 666 subjects. The data were produced by immunoSEQ multiplex PCR, yet TCRdb's version contains in-frame clones alone and is incomplete. The data contain about 180,000 clones, 85% of them singletons. On this clone itself: What it binds is unknown.

The sample was PBMCs. This clonotype was obtained from a man aged 18 to 30 in good health and CMV-seropositive.

The CDR3 bases are TGTGCCAGCAGCTTAACTGGGGGCGACGGCTACGAGCAGTACTTC. It translates to CASSLTGGDGYEQYF. This chain links TRBV11-3 with TRBJ2-7; weak D call: TRBD1 (6 bases). Trimming took 2 bases from V and 3 from J, leaving 14 bases between them. Germline V gene lookup returns CDR1 SGHNT and CDR2 YENEEA. This CDR3 spans 15 amino acids.